This T cell receptor (beta chain) emerged from a study of cytomegalovirus exposure and HLA in healthy donors. Study observations and caveats: CMV serostatus was the sole immune exposure information available. Researchers counted 164 TCR beta chains as cytomegalovirus-associated. Associated with HLA alleles at 0.05 false discovery rate in a later analysis were around 15,000 TCR beta sequences. Researchers reported that a few CMV-associated chains were confirmed in vitro as CMV antigen-specific.

Trimming cost V 1 base and J 5 bases, with 8 bases left between them. Germline V CDR1 and CDR2: SEHNR, FQNEAQ (reference sequence). This CDR3 is built from 14 residues. Regarding this clone: Its antigen is not known.

PCR used 60 Vbeta primers and 13 Jbeta primers. Only in-frame clones appear in the TCRdb table, and some are missing; sequencing was by immunoSEQ multiplex PCR. Of around 150,000 clones listed, about 72% are singletons. This chain connects TRBV7-9 to TRBJ2-2; D may be TRBD1 (5 bases). The TCR sequence derives from a male donor in good health and CMV-seronegative. The specimen sequenced was PBMCs. In DNA form, the CDR3 reads TGTGCCAGCAGCTTAGGACAGAAGACCGGGGAGCTGTTTTTT. It specifies CASSLGQKTGELFF.